These 31 T cell receptor beta chains share one sample of origin, sequenced in a study of cytomegalovirus exposure and HLA in healthy donors (TCRdb year 2017). The library was obtained by the immunoSEQ multiplex PCR assay. A mixture of 60 forward primers for TCR Vbeta segments and 13 reverse primers for TCR Jbeta segments was used in the multiplex PCR. In TCRdb, the immuneACCESS table is reduced to in-frame sequences with V and J assigned. These tables do not hold every clone; where another copy was compared, an unresolved V gene accounts for under half, and the others remain unexplained. Within this sample are over 150,000 clones, with about 77% of them counted one time only. In total, the top ten clones hold roughly 7% of the sample. The material sequenced was PBMCs. All receptors come from a male donor in good health and CMV-seropositive.

A word on this clone: The junction shows a germline mismatch at one end, possibly a read error. Other nucleotide sequences from this sample produce the same CDR3. The chain joins TRBV6-4 to TRBJ1-6; 8 nucleotides match TRBD1. This CDR3 has 14 amino acids. Germline assignment: CDR1 MRHNA and CDR2 SNTAGT. The CDR3 nucleotides read TGTGCCAGCAGTGATGGACAGGGCTATTCCCCCCTCCACTTT. As protein: CASSDGQGYSPLHF.

This clone was detected only a few times. The V and J genes are TRBV6-1 and TRBJ1-2, with 7 bases lining up with TRBD1. V shed 9 bases and J 3 bases; nucleotides not matched to a gene: 7. Germline V gene data show CDR1 as MNHNS and CDR2 as SASEGT. The CDR3 sequence is 13 residues long. In DNA form, the CDR3 reads TGTGCCAGTTCGACAGGGAGTTACTATGGCTACACCTTC. Amino acid sequence: CASSTGSYYGYTF.

The chain has TRBV7-9 and TRBJ2-1, with 9 nucleotides matching TRBD2. J lost 8 bases, V lost 0 bases, and 8 bases had no gene match. Per germline, CDR1 SEHNR and CDR2 FQNEAQ (reference sequence). The CDR3 runs to 16 residues. The CDR3 sequence: CASSLAASSGEYEQFF. The CDR3 DNA reads as TGTGCCAGCAGCTTAGCGGCGTCTAGCGGGGAATATGAGCAGTTCTTC.

The V and J genes are TRBV27 and TRBJ2-7; possible D gene TRBD2, 5 bases. There are 13 residues in the CDR3. The V gene's germline CDR1 is MNHEY and CDR2 SMNVEV (reference sequence). V lost 6 bases and J lost 3, with 12 bases in between. The CDR3 nucleotides read TGTGCCAGCAGACGAACGGAGGTCTACGAGCAGTACTTC. This translates into CASRRTEVYEQYF.

V is TRBV7-2 and J is TRBJ2-7; perhaps TRBD2 as D (7 bases). The germline CDR1 and CDR2 sequences are SGHTA and FQGNSA. The germline V and J ends were trimmed by 5 bases and 5 bases, with 16 bases remaining between them. The CDR3 loop spans 14 amino acids. The CDR3 coding sequence is TGTGCCAGCAGCCGATCGGGGGGCTGGAACGAGCAGTACTTC. Translation gives CASSRSGGWNEQYF.

The chain carries TRBV11-3 and TRBJ2-7; no clear D. From germline, CDR1 is SGHNT and CDR2 YENEEA. The length of the CDR3 is 13 residues. The germline V and J ends were trimmed by 5 bases and 6 bases, with 14 bases remaining between them. The CDR3 bases are TGTGCCAGCAGCCCCCATGGCGGTGGCGAGCAGTACTTC. Protein: CASSPHGGGEQYF.

This chain links TRBV2 with TRBJ1-2, with a tentative D call TRBD1 (6 bases). The CDR3 totals 15 residues. V was shortened by 2 bases and J by 6 bases, with 16 bases between the two germline ends. Germline V CDR1 and CDR2: SNHLY, FYNNEI. This CDR3 is CASSEWQGKLHGYTF. The CDR3, as DNA: TGTGCCAGCAGTGAATGGCAGGGGAAGTTGCATGGCTACACCTTC.

This clone has a single count. The V call is TRBV6-1, the J call TRBJ1-2; no clear D. The CDR3 spans 12 residues. V was shortened by 7 bases and J by 10 bases, with 16 bases between the two germline ends. In germline, CDR1 is MNHNS, CDR2 SASEGT. The DNA for the CDR3 is TGTGCCAGCAAGTTTTATGGGCTCGCCTACACCTTC. Amino acids: CASKFYGLAYTF.

The chain employs TRBV21-1 and TRBJ1-2. TRBV21-1 is shown as a pseudogene. CDR3 size: 15 residues. The CDR3 sequence is CASSKRPGREYGYTF. CDR3 coding DNA: TGTGCCAGCAGCAAAAGACCGGGGAGGGAATATGGCTACACCTTC.

This clone has only a few counts. The genes are TRBV15 and TRBJ1-1; D is undetermined. V lost 7 bases to trimming and J lost 5 bases, with 14 bases between them. The CDR3 sequence is 13 residues long. Germline CDR1 LNHNV, CDR2 YYDKDF (reference sequence). The CDR3, as DNA: TGTGCCACCACCTTAGCGGCCCGGACTGAAGCTTTCTTT. It codes for CATTLAARTEAFF.

The chain is built from TRBV4-1 and TRBJ1-5, with D tentatively TRBD1 (6 bases). CDR3 length equals 15 residues. Trimming removed 1 base at V and 6 bases at J, with 13 bases between. Germline V gene lookup returns CDR1 MGHRA and CDR2 YSYEKL. The CDR3 spells CASSQVGGSGQPQHF. For the CDR3, the DNA is TGCGCCAGCAGCCAAGTAGGGGGATCTGGTCAGCCCCAGCATTTT.

The gene calls are TRBV6-6 and TRBJ1-1; 10 nucleotides line up with TRBD1. The CDR3 runs 14 residues. Germline CDR1 and CDR2: MNHNY and SVGAGI (reference sequence). The V segment lost 6 bases and the J segment 5 bases; nucleotides outside the gene matches: 6. This CDR3 reads CASRRGQGGTEAFF. The CDR3 DNA follows: TGTGCCAGCAGACGTGGACAGGGGGGGACTGAAGCTTTCTTT.

The J gene is TRBJ2-2, the V gene TRBV9; 9 bases agree with TRBD2. CDR1 and CDR2 from the germline V gene are SGDLS and YYNGEE. Unmatched junction bases numbered 4, after V lost 3 bases and J lost 1 base. This CDR3 comprises 16 residues. CDR3 nucleotide sequence: TGTGCCAGCAGCGGCTCTAGCGGGGAGAACACCGGGGAGCTGTTTTTT. It encodes CASSGSSGENTGELFF.

The chain links TRBV9 to TRBJ2-1; no firm D call. V gave up 0 bases and J gave up 9 bases, with 10 bases separating them. Germline V gene sequence: CDR1 SGDLS, CDR2 YYNGEE. There are 13 residues in the CDR3. Here the CDR3 DNA reads TGTGCCAGCAGCGTAGTACGCACGAGTGAGCAGTTCTTC. This translates into CASSVVRTSEQFF.

The chain recombines TRBV12-5 with TRBJ2-7, with 9 bases identical to TRBD1. Per the germline V gene, CDR1 is LGHNT and CDR2 is FRNRAP. The CDR3 totals 14 residues. V shed 3 bases and J 5 bases; nucleotides not matched to a gene: 5. The DNA of the CDR3 is TGTGCTAGTGGTTTCGGCGGGACAGGGAACGAGCAGTACTTC. Encoded protein: CASGFGGTGNEQYF.

The chain employs TRBV7-2 and TRBJ1-6, with TRBD1 identical over 8 bases. The CDR3 is 14 amino acids. The germline CDR1 and CDR2 sequences are SGHTA and FQGNSA. V lost 5 bases to trimming and J lost 11 bases; unmatched junction nucleotides: 8. CDR3 coding DNA: TGTGCCAGCAGCCTCCTCGACAGGGGCACACCCCTCCACTTT. It is translated as CASSLLDRGTPLHF.

V is TRBV7-9 and J is TRBJ2-1, with 9 bases fitting TRBD2. Germline V gives CDR1 SEHNR, CDR2 FQNEAQ (reference sequence). Trimming at V came to 5 bases and at J to 8 bases, leaving 13 bases not matched to a gene. The CDR3 sequence is 16 residues long. The CDR3: CASSTTRTSVVDEQFF. The CDR3 DNA is TGTGCCAGCAGCACCACTCGGACTAGCGTGGTCGATGAGCAGTTCTTC.

This clone was seen a single time. The chain uses TRBV10-1 and TRBJ1-1; 7 bases agree with TRBD1. V lost 5 bases and J lost 1; bases outside the gene matches: 7. The germline CDR1 and CDR2 sequences are WNHNN and SYGVQD (reference sequence). The CDR3 totals 15 residues. CDR3 nucleotides: TGCGCCAGCAGTAATTACAGGGGCCGGAACACTGAAGCTTTCTTT. Protein: CASSNYRGRNTEAFF.

The chain has TRBV4-3 and TRBJ2-4; TRBD2 is a possible D gene (6 bases). This CDR3 has 14 amino acids. CDR1 LGHNA and CDR2 YSLEER come from the germline V gene. Trimming shortened V by 0 bases and J by 4 bases, and 7 bases separated the two germline ends. CDR3 nucleotide sequence: TGCGCCAGCAGCCAAGAGGGGACTAAAAACATTCAGTACTTC. Its translation: CASSQEGTKNIQYF.

This chain links TRBV2 with TRBJ2-5; possible D gene TRBD2, 7 bases. The CDR3 consists of 14 residues. CDR1 is SNHLY and CDR2 is FYNNEI in the germline V gene. Trimming removed 4 bases at V and 4 bases at J, with 13 bases between. CDR3 region: CASSATGGGETQYF. CDR3 bases: TGTGCCAGCAGTGCAACGGGGGGCGGAGAGACCCAGTACTTC.

DNA of the CDR3: TGTGCCAGTAGTCCGTGGGACAGTAGCAATCAGCCCCAGCATTTT. This codes for CASSPWDSSNQPQHF. This rearrangement joins TRBV19 to TRBJ1-5; 7 positions match TRBD1. The CDR3 loop spans 15 amino acids. The junction had 4 bases not matched to a gene; V was cut back by 5 bases and J by 0 bases. Looked up from germline, CDR1 is LNHDA and CDR2 is SQIVND (reference sequence).

The CDR3 region has the DNA TGTGCCAGTACAATCTCAAGCTACGGGGCCAACGTCCTGACTTTC. Its translation is CASTISSYGANVLTF. V gene TRBV19 combines with J gene TRBJ2-6, with unresolved D. V lost 7 bases and J 4 bases, leaving 14 bases between the germline ends. This CDR3 contains 15 residues. Germline loops: CDR1 LNHDA, CDR2 SQIVND (reference sequence).

Notes on this clone: One junction end does not reproduce the germline sequence, and a read error may be involved. V gene TRBV7-7 combines with J gene TRBJ2-7; D might be TRBD1 (5 bases). The CDR3 spans 15 residues. CDR1 and CDR2 (germline): SSHAT, FNYEAQ (reference sequence). CDR3 nucleotide sequence: TGTGCTAGCAGCTTAGCCCAGGGCCTGGGGTACGAGCAGTACTTC. It codes for CASSLAQGLGYEQYF.

J is TRBJ1-5 and V is TRBV5-1, with 7 positions matching TRBD1. This CDR3 region has 14 residues. The germline V gene has CDR1 SGHRS and CDR2 YFSETQ. Trimming cost V 0 bases and J 6 bases; bases outside gene matches: 3. CDR3 in amino acids: CASSLGQGAQPQHF. The CDR3 DNA sequence: TGCGCCAGCAGCTTGGGACAGGGTGCTCAGCCCCAGCATTTT.

The chain links TRBV19 to TRBJ1-5, with 8 bases matching TRBD1. Germline V gives CDR1 LNHDA, CDR2 SQIVND (reference sequence). The V and J ends lost 5 bases and 4 bases, in that order; junction bases with no gene match: 4. This CDR3 has 14 amino acids. The CDR3 DNA follows: TGTGCCAGTAGTCGGGGACAGGTTAATCAGCCCCAGCATTTT. It encodes CASSRGQVNQPQHF.

V is TRBV11-2 and J is TRBJ2-5, with TRBD1 as a possible D gene (5 bases). The V end was cut by 4 bases, the J end by 3 bases, with 12 bases between. Germline CDR1 SGHAT, CDR2 FQNNGV. CDR3 size: 14 residues. The CDR3 region is CASSSRAREETQYF. The CDR3, as DNA: TGTGCCAGCAGCTCGCGAGCCAGGGAAGAGACCCAGTACTTC.

V and J are TRBV10-3 and TRBJ2-3, with 7 bases aligning to TRBD1. The CDR3 is 15 amino acids. Germline trimming cut 6 bases from V and 1 base from J; bases unmatched to any gene: 7. Germline values: CDR1 ENHRY, CDR2 SYGVKD. The CDR3 region is CAIRQTGSGTDTQYF. The DNA for the CDR3 is TGTGCCATCAGGCAGACAGGGTCCGGCACAGATACGCAGTATTTT.

Remarks on this clone: Compared with germline, one end of the junction differs, possibly owing to a read error. V and J are TRBV15 and TRBJ2-5, with D possibly being TRBD2 (5 bases). Looked up from germline, CDR1 is LNHNV and CDR2 is YYDKDF (reference sequence). The length of the CDR3 is 14 residues. In DNA form, the CDR3 reads TGTGCCACCAGCAGCCCGGTGGGGTGGGGAGATAAGGACTTC. Its protein product is CATSSPVGWGDKDF.

This chain joins TRBV14 and TRBJ2-2, with 8 bases that match TRBD1. V lost 3 bases to trimming and J lost 6 bases; unmatched junction nucleotides: 15. The CDR3 extends over 18 amino acids. Germline values: CDR1 SGHDN, CDR2 FVKESK. Here the CDR3 reads CASSQEDRVKSLAGELFF. Written as DNA, the CDR3 is TGTGCCAGCAGCCAGGAGGACAGGGTGAAGTCCCTCGCCGGGGAGCTGTTTTTT.

The chain employs TRBV19 and TRBJ1-1; D is perhaps TRBD1 (6 bases). CDR1 is LNHDA and CDR2 is SQIVND in the germline V gene (reference sequence). V lost 6 bases and J 6 bases, leaving 14 bases between the germline ends. The CDR3 runs 13 residues. For the CDR3, the DNA is TGTGCCAGTAGCGAATCAGCAGGGGCTGAAGCTTTCTTT. It yields the protein CASSESAGAEAFF.

This rearrangement joins TRBV19 to TRBJ2-1, with D tentatively TRBD2 (6 bases). V gave up 5 bases and J gave up 0 bases, with 14 bases separating them. CDR1 and CDR2 (germline): LNHDA, SQIVND (reference sequence). There are 16 residues in the CDR3. The CDR3 here is CASSVPGVISYNEQFF. CDR3 DNA sequence: TGTGCCAGTAGTGTACCGGGGGTGATCTCCTACAATGAGCAGTTCTTC.